This T cell receptor beta chain was documented in a study of radiation and T cells in renal cell carcinoma. Study results and caveats: From baseline, blood top tumor clonotypes peaked at 2 weeks post-radiation. Pretreatment tumor biopsies were lacking, so baseline clonotypes are unknown.

With respect to this clone: No antigen is known for it.

Data came from immunoSEQ multiplex PCR; TCRdb stores just in-frame clones and leaves some out. The sample contains about 49,000 clones, approximately 83% of which appear only once. The time point denotes: baseline pretreatment blood. The treatment: 15 Gy SBRT to primary tumor, nephrectomy 4 weeks later. Blood was sampled at baseline, 2 weeks and 4 weeks after SBRT. The tumor was a clear cell renal cell carcinoma. The germline CDR1 and CDR2 sequences are ENHRY and SYGVKD. CDR3 length: 14 amino acids. The V gene end was trimmed by 8 bases and the J gene end by 6 bases; junction bases not matched to a gene: 9.

Sequences were derived from blood, sampled from a patient whose treatment included radiotherapy and nephrectomy. The receptor comes from a woman in her 70s with renal cell carcinoma. J is TRBJ1-2 and V is TRBV10-3, with 10 bases that match TRBD1. The CDR3 protein is CAILGGQGSHGYTF. The CDR3 DNA follows: TGTGCCATCCTTGGGGGACAGGGGTCCCATGGCTACACCTTC.